One and the same sample provided the 12 T cell receptor beta chains below, sequenced in a study of Graves' ophthalmopathy and Graves' hyperthyroidism. The authors amplified TCR beta CDR3 regions, and they did so from RNA transcripts for repertoire sequencing. The first round was an RT-PCR with HTBI primers, and the second round was a multiplex PCR. TCRdb reprocessed the multiplex PCR reads with MiXCR, giving one entry per CDR3 protein. The repertoire holds about 550,000 distinct CDR3 sequences, with less than 45% as singletons. The sample taken for sequencing was peripheral blood or thyroid tissue (not recorded which). The receptors were sampled from an adult man with Graves' hyperthyroidism.

The chain couples TRBV2 to TRBJ1-1; no firm D call. The CDR3 totals 15 residues. V lost 11 bases and J lost 3, with 22 bases in between. Germline V gene data show CDR1 as SNHLY and CDR2 as FYNNEI. The CDR3 DNA reads TGTGCCTGGAGTCCGGCAGGCCGGCCCTACACTGAAGCTTTCTTT. Protein sequence: CAWSPAGRPYTEAFF. Variable domain in full (rest from reference TRBV2 and TRBJ1-1): EPEVTQTPSHQVTQMGQEVILRCVPISNHLYFYWYRQILGQKVEFLVSFYNNEISEKSEIFDDQFSVERPDGSNFTLKIRSTKLEDSAMYFCAWSPAGRPYTEAFFGQGTRLTVV.

In regard to this clonotype: A much larger clone lies one base from this, so it may be a read error. The chain carries TRBV7-9 and TRBJ2-2; 8 nucleotides agree with TRBD1. Germline-derived CDR1 and CDR2 are SEHNR and FQNEAQ (reference sequence). CDR3 size: 16 residues. J was trimmed by 6 bases and V by 5 bases; bases with no gene match: 11. The CDR3 spells CASSPRTGKGAGELFF. The CDR3 nucleotides are TGTGCCAGCAGCCCACGGACAGGGAAGGGAGCCGGGGAGCTGTTTTTT.

This clonotype was counted many times. V and J are TRBV2 and TRBJ2-7; 10 bases match TRBD2. J gave up 7 bases and V 2 bases, and 8 bases lay outside the gene matches. This CDR3 contains 15 residues. Germline CDR1 and CDR2: SNHLY and FYNNEI. The CDR3 DNA is TGTGCCAGCAGTGAATTCCTAGCGGGAGATGTTGAGCAGTACTTC. This gives the protein CASSEFLAGDVEQYF.

This clonotype came up many times. This chain links TRBV10-3 with TRBJ1-6; D is unresolved. Germline V lookup: CDR1 ENHRY, CDR2 SYGVKD. This CDR3 has 14 residues. V lost 10 bases and J 5 bases, leaving 15 bases between the germline ends. This CDR3 is CASANLGDNSPLHF. For the CDR3, the DNA is TGTGCCAGCGCTAACCTGGGAGATAATTCACCCCTCCACTTT.

This clonotype was seen only a few times. The chain has TRBV5-1 and TRBJ2-5; D is possibly TRBD2 (5 bases). This CDR3 region has 14 residues. Germline CDR1 is SGHRS and CDR2 is YFSETQ. Trimming took 0 bases from V and 5 from J, leaving 11 bases between them. The CDR3 spells CASSLGLRMETQYF. CDR3 DNA sequence: TGCGCCAGCAGCTTGGGACTACGCATGGAGACCCAGTACTTC.

This clonotype was seen at least ten times. The chain recombines TRBV12-3 or TRBV12-4 with TRBJ1-5; 7 bases agree with TRBD1. The CDR3 has 14 residues. The J segment lost 9 bases and the V segment lost 0 bases, leaving 5 bases of the junction unmatched. CDR3 residues: CASSLAGGSGPQHF. The CDR3 DNA is TGTGCCAGCAGTTTAGCAGGGGGCAGTGGGCCCCAGCATTTT.

The sample holds many counts of this clonotype. The rearrangement joins TRBV10-3 to TRBJ1-6; D is undetermined. Trimming stripped 7 bases from V and 8 bases from J, with 12 bases between. Per the germline V gene, CDR1 is ENHRY and CDR2 is SYGVKD. The CDR3 is 13 residues long. CDR3 region: CAIKGREDSPLHF. CDR3 sequence (DNA): TGTGCCATCAAAGGCAGAGAGGATTCACCCCTCCACTTT.

The chain recombines TRBV7-4 with TRBJ1-1, with TRBD1 matching over 11 bases. This CDR3 comprises 14 residues. Germline-derived CDR1 and CDR2 are SGHVT and SQSDAQ. With 5 bases clipped from V and 8 bases from J, the junction kept 7 bases outside the gene matches. CDR3 nucleotides: TGTGCCAGCAGCCAAGGACAGGGGGCGACCGAAGCTTTCTTT. It codes for CASSQGQGATEAFF.

This clonotype was observed many times. This chain connects TRBV29-1 to TRBJ1-2; no clear D. The germline V gene has CDR1 SQVTM and CDR2 ANQGSEA. The CDR3 sequence is 11 residues long. Trimming stripped 2 bases from V and 5 bases from J, with 6 bases between. Here the CDR3 reads CSVEQEYGYTF. The CDR3 nucleotides are TGCAGCGTTGAACAGGAATATGGCTACACCTTC.

This CDR3 is CASGLTAGTYEQYF. DNA of the CDR3: TGTGCTAGTGGTTTGACGGCAGGGACCTACGAGCAGTACTTC. The rearrangement links TRBV12-3 or TRBV12-4 to TRBJ2-7; possible D gene TRBD1, 5 bases. The CDR3 length is 14 residues.

The sample holds a few counts of this clonotype. The rearrangement uses TRBV2 and TRBJ2-1, with a tentative D call TRBD1 (6 bases). The germline V and J ends were trimmed by 6 bases and 4 bases, with 16 bases remaining between them. Looked up from germline, CDR1 is SNHLY and CDR2 is FYNNEI. There are 15 residues in the CDR3. The CDR3 nucleotides read TGTGCCAGCAGGACCGTGGGGGCCAAGTACAATGAGCAGTTCTTC. It translates to CASRTVGAKYNEQFF.

The rearrangement links TRBV7-9 to TRBJ2-7, with D perhaps TRBD1 (6 bases). Germline CDR1 reads SEHNR; CDR2 reads FQNEAQ (reference sequence). With 1 base removed from V and 0 bases from J, the gap between germline ends came to 22 bases. The CDR3 runs to 19 residues. The CDR3 nucleotides are TGTGCCAGCAGCTTAGAGTCCTGGACGGGACAAGCTTTCTCCTACGAGCAGTACTTC. Its translation is CASSLESWTGQAFSYEQYF.